This T cell receptor beta chain was obtained from a study of blood T cell repertoires in COVID-19. Across the whole study: From T cells, B-cell-depleted T cells, or PBMCs came the material, which was cDNA or gDNA.

Profiled with immunoSEQ multiplex PCR; TCRdb holds only in-frame clones, not every one. The sample shows approximately 80,000 clones, roughly 84% of them seen only once. The V end was cut by 6 bases, the J end by 11 bases, with 14 bases between. The CDR3 spans 13 residues. A Seattle source enrolled patients during active infection and followed them longitudinally. The sequence derives from a woman of 80 years or more with COVID-19, enrolled during active disease. The chain couples TRBV12-3 or TRBV12-4 to TRBJ1-6, with D hard to call. The sequenced sample consisted of peripheral blood. CDR3 nucleotides: TGTGCCAGCAGACTGGGGAGCGTGCCACCCCTCCACTTT. Protein sequence: CASRLGSVPPLHF.